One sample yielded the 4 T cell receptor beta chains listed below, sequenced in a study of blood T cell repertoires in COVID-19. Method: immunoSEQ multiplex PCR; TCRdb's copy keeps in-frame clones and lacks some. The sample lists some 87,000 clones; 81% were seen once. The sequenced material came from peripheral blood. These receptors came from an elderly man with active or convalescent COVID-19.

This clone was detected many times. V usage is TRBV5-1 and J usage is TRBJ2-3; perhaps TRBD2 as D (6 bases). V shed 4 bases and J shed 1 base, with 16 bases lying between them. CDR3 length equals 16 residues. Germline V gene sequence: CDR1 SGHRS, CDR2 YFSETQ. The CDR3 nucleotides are TGCGCCAGCAGCCCGCTGGCGGGCGGGGGCACAGATACGCAGTATTTT. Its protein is CASSPLAGGGTDTQYF.

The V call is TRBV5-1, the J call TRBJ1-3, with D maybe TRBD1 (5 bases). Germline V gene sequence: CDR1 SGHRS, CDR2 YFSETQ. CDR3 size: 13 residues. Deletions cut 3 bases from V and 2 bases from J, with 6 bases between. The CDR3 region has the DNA TGCGCCAGCAGCTCGGACACTGGAAACACCATATATTTT. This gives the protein CASSSDTGNTIYF.

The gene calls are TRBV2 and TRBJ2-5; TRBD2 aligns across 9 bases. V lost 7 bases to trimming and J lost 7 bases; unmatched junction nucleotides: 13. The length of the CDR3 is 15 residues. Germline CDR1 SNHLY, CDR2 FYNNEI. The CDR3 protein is CASKVVGTSFGTQYF. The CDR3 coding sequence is TGTGCCAGCAAAGTGGTTGGGACTAGCTTCGGGACCCAGTACTTC.

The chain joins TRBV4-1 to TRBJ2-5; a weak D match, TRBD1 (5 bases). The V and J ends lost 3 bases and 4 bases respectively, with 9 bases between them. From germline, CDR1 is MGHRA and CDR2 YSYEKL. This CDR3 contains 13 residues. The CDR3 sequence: CASSHDDRETQYF. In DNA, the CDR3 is TGCGCCAGCAGCCATGATGACAGAGAGACCCAGTACTTC.